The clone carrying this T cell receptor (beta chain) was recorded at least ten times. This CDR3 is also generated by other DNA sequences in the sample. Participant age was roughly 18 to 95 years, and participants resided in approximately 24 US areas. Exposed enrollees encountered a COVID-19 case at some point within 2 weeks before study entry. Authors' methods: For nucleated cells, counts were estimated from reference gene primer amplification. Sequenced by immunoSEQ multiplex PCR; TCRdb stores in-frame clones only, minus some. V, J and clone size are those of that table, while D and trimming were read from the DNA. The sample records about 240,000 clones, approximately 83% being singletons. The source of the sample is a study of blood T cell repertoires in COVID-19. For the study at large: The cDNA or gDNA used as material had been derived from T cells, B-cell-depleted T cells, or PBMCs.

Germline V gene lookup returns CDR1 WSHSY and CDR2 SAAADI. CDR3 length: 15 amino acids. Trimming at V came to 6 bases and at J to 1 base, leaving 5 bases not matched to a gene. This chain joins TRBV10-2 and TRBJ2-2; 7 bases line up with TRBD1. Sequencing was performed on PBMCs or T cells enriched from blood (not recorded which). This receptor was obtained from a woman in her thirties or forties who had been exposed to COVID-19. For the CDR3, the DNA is TGCGCCAGCAGCGGAGACAGGGTGAACACCGGGGAGCTGTTTTTT. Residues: CASSGDRVNTGELFF.